Described below is a single T cell receptor (beta chain) sequence and its context. Its cognate antigen is unknown. TCR beta CDR3 region amplification was performed from RNA transcripts. HTBI primers were employed in a first-round RT-PCR of the TCR CDR3. In TCRdb, the multiplex PCR reads were re-called with MiXCR into one record per CDR3 protein. Of around 560,000 distinct CDR3 sequences in the sample, 16% are singletons; the top ten hold approximately 18%. This entry belongs to a study of T cells in Graves' hyperthyroidism and ophthalmopathy. Study findings and constraints: Blood held most thyroid clonotypes expanded above 0.001 frequency.

The CDR3 spans 14 residues. Germline assignment: CDR1 SGHRS and CDR2 YFSETQ. Trimming cost V 2 bases and J 0 bases, with 7 bases left between them. The PBMCs were sourced from fresh peripheral blood (10 ml). The sample was blood. The clonotype was recovered from a woman aged 18-29 years with Graves' hyperthyroidism. The J gene is TRBJ2-3, the V gene TRBV5-1, with D possibly matching TRBD1 (6 bases). The CDR3 bases are TGCGCCAGCAGCTTCGGACAGAGCACAGATACGCAGTATTTT. Translated: CASSFGQSTDTQYF.